The next 28 T cell receptor beta chains were all read from a single sample in a study of T-cell reconstitution after alpha-beta-depleted transplantation in children. Preparing the TCRbeta library involved the use of unique molecular identifiers. TCRdb redid the calling of the PCR reads with MiXCR, one entry per CDR3 protein. This table has about 610,000 distinct CDR3 sequences, over 9.5% appearing once. The sequences come from PBMCs from the stem cell graft donor, collected from the stem cell graft. The receptors originated from a human donor who donated a stem cell graft to a child with acute myeloid leukemia.

This clonotype was seen a few times. CDR3 nucleotide sequence: TGTGCCAGCACCCAATGGCAGCGGGAGGCGCTTGAGCAGTTCTTC. This encodes CASTQWQREALEQFF. This chain uses TRBV6-2 or TRBV6-3 with TRBJ2-1, with 9 bases identical to TRBD2. V shed 7 bases and J 9 bases; nucleotides not matched to a gene: 13. Germline CDR1 and CDR2: MNHEY and SVGEGT. The CDR3 is 15 amino acids.

The chain uses TRBV12-3 or TRBV12-4 and TRBJ2-3; a weak D match, TRBD2 (5 bases). Trimming left V 3 bases short and J 0 bases short, with 16 bases between. The CDR3 length is 17 residues. DNA for the CDR3: TGTGCCAGCAGTTTGGTGCCGGGGTTTGGTAGCACAGATACGCAGTATTTT. The encoded protein is CASSLVPGFGSTDTQYF.

This clonotype was picked up many times. The chain has TRBV7-9 and TRBJ2-1, with 16 bases matching TRBD2. Germline loops: CDR1 SEHNR, CDR2 FQNEAQ (reference sequence). This CDR3 spans 17 amino acids. V shed 5 bases and J 6 bases; nucleotides not matched to a gene: 7. Here the CDR3 DNA reads TGTGCCAGCAGCACTGGGACTAGCGGGAGGGCCCGCAATGAGCAGTTCTTC. Translated: CASSTGTSGRARNEQFF.

This chain uses TRBV6-5 with TRBJ2-3; no firm D call. V gave up 5 bases and J gave up 0 bases, with 12 bases separating them. The CDR3 loop spans 15 amino acids. Germline CDR1 and CDR2: MNHEY and SVGAGI. The CDR3 nucleotides read TGTGCCAGCAGTCACCTGGGGTCTAGCACAGATACGCAGTATTTT. Translated, it gives CASSHLGSSTDTQYF.

Ten or more counts support this clonotype. V is TRBV27 and J is TRBJ1-5; D is uncertain. The V end lost 8 bases, the J end lost 8 bases, and 10 bases lay between the germline ends. The CDR3 loop spans 11 amino acids. The germline CDR1 and CDR2 sequences are MNHEY and SMNVEV (reference sequence). The CDR3 loop reads CASGGEEPQHF. The DNA for the CDR3 is TGTGCCAGCGGCGGGGAAGAGCCCCAGCATTTT.

This clonotype has more than one count but fewer than ten. This chain joins TRBV28 and TRBJ2-3; 9 nucleotides line up with TRBD2. After removal of 1 base from V and 4 bases from J, the junction contained 12 bases not matched to a gene. The CDR3 has 18 residues. CDR1 and CDR2 from the germline V gene are MDHEN and SYDVKM. The CDR3 sequence: CASSLFGRIAGVADTQYF. The CDR3 coding sequence is TGTGCCAGCAGTTTATTCGGACGCATAGCGGGAGTGGCAGATACGCAGTATTTT.

In this sample, this clonotype turned up a few times. This chain uses TRBV20-1 with TRBJ2-7; 7 bases agree with TRBD1. V lost 3 bases to trimming and J lost 6 bases; unmatched junction nucleotides: 14. This CDR3 is 15 amino acids long. CDR1 is DFQATT, CDR2 SNEGSKA, per germline (reference sequence). CDR3 nucleotides: TGCAGTGCTAGGTCTCCCGACAGGGTTTCACGCGAGCAGTACTTC. Amino acids: CSARSPDRVSREQYF.

The rearrangement links TRBV3-1 to TRBJ2-6; the D gene is possibly TRBD2 (6 bases). V was clipped by 5 bases and J by 4 bases, with 21 bases between them. The CDR3 consists of 18 residues. The germline V gene has CDR1 LGHDT and CDR2 YNNKEL (reference sequence). CDR3 amino acids: CASSSTRRGLGGANVLTF. CDR3 DNA sequence: TGTGCCAGCAGCAGCACCCGACGGGGACTTGGAGGGGCCAACGTCCTGACTTTC.

This clonotype was recorded many times. V usage is TRBV7-9 and J usage is TRBJ2-4, with a weak D call TRBD2 (7 bases). Looked up from germline, CDR1 is SEHNR and CDR2 is FQNEAQ (reference sequence). V shed 3 bases and J shed 9 bases, with 15 bases lying between them. CDR3 length equals 14 residues. The CDR3, as DNA: TGTGCCAGCAGCTTGGGGGGGGGCGACGGCATTCAGTACTTC. This gives the protein CASSLGGGDGIQYF.

This clonotype was counted at least ten times. V usage is TRBV25-1 and J usage is TRBJ2-7, with a possible D match to TRBD1 (6 bases). Germline CDR1 is MGHDK and CDR2 is SYGVNS. The CDR3 is made up of 15 amino acids. Trimming took off 7 bases at V and 4 bases at J, with 20 bases between the two ends. The CDR3, as DNA: TGTGCCAGCAAGTTAATCCGCCAACAGGGTTACGAGCAGTACTTC. The encoded protein is CASKLIRQQGYEQYF.

This sequence joins TRBV6-2 or TRBV6-3 and TRBJ2-1; TRBD2 matches at 11 bases. Germline V gene sequence: CDR1 MNHEY, CDR2 SVGEGT. V shed 6 bases and J 6 bases; nucleotides not matched to a gene: 4. This CDR3 is built from 14 residues. The CDR3 reads CASRGGTSGNEQFF. The CDR3 coding sequence is TGTGCCAGCAGGGGGGGGACTAGCGGCAATGAGCAGTTCTTC.

Worth noting for this clonotype: One junction end does not reproduce the germline sequence, and a read error may be involved. The V gene is TRBV18, the J gene TRBJ2-3; D is perhaps TRBD2 (5 bases). The CDR3 covers 15 residues. CDR1 KGHSH and CDR2 LQKENI come from the germline V gene. The CDR3 spells CASTPIRPSSDTQYF. The CDR3 DNA follows: TGTGCCAGCACACCAATCAGACCTAGCTCAGATACGCAGTATTTT.

This clonotype has a handful of counts. The rearrangement links TRBV7-9 to TRBJ2-2, with D perhaps matching TRBD2 (5 bases). Germline V gene sequence: CDR1 SEHNR, CDR2 FQNEAQ (reference sequence). V dropped 2 bases and J dropped 0 bases, with 7 bases sitting between them. The CDR3 sequence is 15 residues long. CDR3 region: CASSLILANTGELFF. As DNA, the CDR3 is TGTGCCAGCAGCTTAATACTAGCGAACACCGGGGAGCTGTTTTTT. The full variable domain, its missing parts supplied by reference TRBV7-9 and TRBJ2-2, is DTGVSQNPRHKITKRGQNVTFRCDPISEHNRLYWYRQTLGQGPEFLTYFQNEAQLEKSRLLSDRFSAERPKGSFSTLEIQRTEQGDSAMYLCASSLILANTGELFFGEGSRLTVL.

This clonotype occurred many times. The chain is built from TRBV29-1 and TRBJ2-7; weak D call: TRBD1 (6 bases). Deletions cut 6 bases from V and 3 bases from J, with 12 bases between. The CDR3 length is 12 residues. CDR1 is SQVTM, CDR2 ANQGSEA, per germline. The CDR3 reads CSVLDRNYEQYF. In nucleotides, the CDR3 is TGCAGCGTCCTGGACAGAAACTACGAGCAGTACTTC.

This clonotype has ten or more counts. The V and J genes are TRBV7-2 and TRBJ2-7; possibly TRBD2 for D (5 bases). The germline gives CDR1 SGHTA, CDR2 FQGNSA. The CDR3 loop spans 14 amino acids. Trimming took 3 bases from V and 1 from J, leaving 10 bases between them. The CDR3 protein is CASSFSAKSYEQYF. As DNA, the CDR3 is TGTGCCAGCAGCTTTAGCGCTAAGTCCTACGAGCAGTACTTC. Using reference TRBV7-2 and TRBJ2-7 for the parts outside the CDR3, the full variable domain is GAGVSQSPSNKVTEKGKDVELRCDPISGHTALYWYRQSLGQGLEFLIYFQGNSAPDKSGLPSDRFSAERTGGSVSTLTIQRTQQEDSAVYLCASSFSAKSYEQYFGPGTRLTVT.

A few counts support this clonotype. The gene calls are TRBV30 and TRBJ2-3; D is perhaps TRBD2 (5 bases). Germline loops: CDR1 GTSNPN, CDR2 SVGIG (reference sequence). Trimming pared 0 bases from V and 12 bases from J, leaving 13 bases between. This CDR3 region has 12 residues. The CDR3 DNA reads TGTGCCTGGAGTGTAGAGAGCGGACGACAGTATTTT. Its protein product is CAWSVESGRQYF.

The CDR3 coding sequence is TGTGCCCAGGGGGGACAGGGTCAGCCCCAGCATTTT. Its protein product is CAQGGQGQPQHF. The V and J genes are TRBV6-6 and TRBJ1-5, with TRBD1 matching 9 bases. CDR1 and CDR2 from the germline V gene are MNHNY and SVGAGI (reference sequence). The CDR3 has 12 amino acids. Trimming cost V 11 bases and J 6 bases; bases outside gene matches: 5.

This rearrangement joins TRBV5-1 to TRBJ1-1; D is ambiguous. The germline V and J ends were trimmed by 3 bases and 7 bases, with 19 bases remaining between them. The CDR3 has 15 amino acids. Germline CDR1 is SGHRS and CDR2 is YFSETQ. CDR3 loop: CASSYGSSTPGEAFF. CDR3 coding DNA: TGCGCCAGCAGCTATGGGTCCTCCACACCGGGTGAAGCTTTCTTT.

The V call is TRBV20-1, the J call TRBJ2-7, with a tentative D call TRBD2 (6 bases). Germline V CDR1 and CDR2: DFQATT, SNEGSKA (reference sequence). V dropped 2 bases and J dropped 7 bases, with 12 bases sitting between them. The CDR3 runs 12 residues. The CDR3 here is CSARSGAGEQYF. In DNA form, the CDR3 reads TGCAGTGCTAGATCTGGGGCGGGGGAGCAGTACTTC.

This clonotype was picked up a small number of times. The chain carries TRBV12-3 or TRBV12-4 and TRBJ1-2, with no clear D. CDR3 length: 14 amino acids. V lost 0 bases to trimming and J lost 4 bases, with 9 bases between them. The CDR3 loop reads CASSLASRSYGYTF. The CDR3 bases are TGTGCCAGCAGTTTAGCCTCCAGGTCCTATGGCTACACCTTC.

V usage is TRBV6-2 or TRBV6-3 and J usage is TRBJ2-1; 7 nucleotides line up with TRBD2. V trimming: 0 bases; J trimming: 1 base; junction bases outside the gene matches: 3. Germline values: CDR1 MNHEY, CDR2 SVGEGT. The CDR3 covers 16 residues. The CDR3 reads CASSYSGLESYNEQFF. The CDR3, as DNA: TGTGCCAGCAGTTACTCAGGACTAGAATCCTACAATGAGCAGTTCTTC.

The CDR3: CASSQELAGQETQYF. Written as DNA, the CDR3 is TGTGCCAGCAGCCAAGAGCTAGCGGGTCAAGAGACCCAGTACTTC. The V and J genes are TRBV4-2 and TRBJ2-5; 8 positions match TRBD2. This CDR3 spans 15 amino acids. The V segment lost 0 bases and the J segment 2 bases; nucleotides outside the gene matches: 2. In germline, CDR1 is LGHNA, CDR2 YNFKEQ.

This clonotype came up many times. CDR3 nucleotide sequence: TGCGCCAGCGGGAGACTGGGGCTGAATGAGCAGTTCTTC. Encoded protein: CASGRLGLNEQFF. The genes are TRBV5-1 and TRBJ2-1; D tentatively reads TRBD1 or TRBD2 (5 bases each). The CDR3 length is 13 residues. Germline V gene lookup returns CDR1 SGHRS and CDR2 YFSETQ. V lost 7 bases and J 7 bases, leaving 15 bases between the germline ends.

In this sample, this clonotype turned up many times. The chain uses TRBV27 and TRBJ2-7, with D possibly TRBD2 on 6 matching bases. Deletions cut 1 base from V and 3 bases from J, with 25 bases between. The germline gives CDR1 MNHEY, CDR2 SMNVEV (reference sequence). This CDR3 is 19 amino acids long. CDR3 residues: CASSLFGGQSSPPFYEQYF. Here the CDR3 DNA reads TGTGCCAGCAGTTTATTCGGGGGTCAGTCCTCTCCCCCTTTCTACGAGCAGTACTTC.

This chain connects TRBV11-2 to TRBJ2-7, with no clear D. V gave up 3 bases and J gave up 0 bases, with 9 bases separating them. The CDR3 is 14 residues long. Germline V gives CDR1 SGHAT, CDR2 FQNNGV. Here the CDR3 DNA reads TGTGCCAGCAGCTTTTGGACGGCCTCCTACGAGCAGTACTTC. Its protein is CASSFWTASYEQYF.

This clonotype was detected many times. This chain uses TRBV11-2 with TRBJ2-3, with TRBD2 as a possible D gene (5 bases). V gave up 0 bases and J gave up 7 bases, with 11 bases separating them. The CDR3 is made up of 14 amino acids. From germline, CDR1 is SGHAT and CDR2 FQNNGV. The CDR3 loop reads CASSLDGLANTQYF. CDR3 DNA sequence: TGTGCCAGCAGCTTAGACGGGCTAGCCAATACGCAGTATTTT.

This chain links TRBV4-3 with TRBJ2-3; unclear D gene. V lost 4 bases and J 1 base, leaving 12 bases between the germline ends. Germline assignment: CDR1 LGHNA and CDR2 YSLEER. The CDR3 sequence is 15 residues long. The CDR3 is CASSRDGVGTDTQYF. CDR3 DNA: TGCGCCAGCAGCCGCGACGGAGTGGGCACAGATACGCAGTATTTT.

The gene calls are TRBV6-1 and TRBJ2-1, with D uncertain. Per germline, CDR1 MNHNS and CDR2 SASEGT. The CDR3 length is 15 residues. V lost 8 bases and J lost 0, with 14 bases in between. DNA of the CDR3: TGTGCCAGCGCGGTGTGGGCAGCCTCCTACAATGAGCAGTTCTTC. This codes for CASAVWAASYNEQFF.